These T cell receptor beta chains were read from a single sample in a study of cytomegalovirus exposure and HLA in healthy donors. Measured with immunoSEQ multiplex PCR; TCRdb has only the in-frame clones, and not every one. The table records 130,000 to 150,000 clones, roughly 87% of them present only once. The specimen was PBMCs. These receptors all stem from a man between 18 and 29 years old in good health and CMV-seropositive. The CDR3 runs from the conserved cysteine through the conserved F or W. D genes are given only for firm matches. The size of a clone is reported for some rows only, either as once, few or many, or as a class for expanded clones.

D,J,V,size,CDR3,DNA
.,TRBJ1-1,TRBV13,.,CASSFTQGEAFF,TGTGCCAGCAGCTTCACGCAGGGAGAAGCTTTCTTT
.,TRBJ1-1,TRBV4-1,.,CASSQVGGGTEAFF,TGCGCCAGCAGCCAAGTGGGGGGGGGCACTGAAGCTTTCTTT
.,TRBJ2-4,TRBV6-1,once,CASSEATLMNIQYF,TGTGCCAGCAGTGAAGCTACATTAATGAACATTCAGTACTTC
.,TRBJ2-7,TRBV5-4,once,CASSTRDTYEQYF,TGTGCCAGCAGCACAAGGGACACCTACGAGCAGTACTTC
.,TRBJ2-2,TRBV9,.,CASSVLQGGTGELFF,TGTGCCAGCAGCGTATTGCAGGGGGGCACCGGGGAGCTGTTTTTT
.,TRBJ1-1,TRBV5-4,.,CASSVGSIVNRSAFF,TGTGCCAGCAGCGTCGGGTCTATCGTGAATCGGAGCGCTTTCTTT
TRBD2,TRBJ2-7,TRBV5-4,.,CASSPGGREINEQYF,TGTGCCAGCAGCCCGGGGGGGCGGGAGATCAACGAGCAGTACTTC
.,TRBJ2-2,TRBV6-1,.,CAIAGQLTPRELFF,TGTGCCATTGCGGGACAGTTGACCCCAAGGGAGCTGTTTTTT
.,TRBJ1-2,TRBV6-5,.,CASSYSTNRANGYTF,TGTGCCAGCAGTTACTCGACTAACAGGGCAAATGGCTACACCTTC
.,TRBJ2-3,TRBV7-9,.,CASSIEAGLTDTQYF,TGTGCCAGCAGTATTGAGGCGGGATTGACAGATACGCAGTATTTT
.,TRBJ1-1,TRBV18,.,CASSGAQGLNTEAFF,TGTGCCAGCTCAGGCGCCCAGGGCTTGAACACTGAAGCTTTCTTT
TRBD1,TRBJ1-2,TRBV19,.,CASTQPGQVPYGYTF,TGTGCCAGTACCCAACCTGGACAGGTCCCCTATGGCTACACCTTC
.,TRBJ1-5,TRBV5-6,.,CASSLLGDNSGNQPQHF,TGTGCCAGCAGCTTGCTCGGGGACAATAGTGGCAATCAGCCCCAGCATTTT
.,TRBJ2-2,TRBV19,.,CASSIATANTGELFF,TGTGCCAGTAGTATTGCAACAGCGAACACCGGGGAGCTGTTTTTT
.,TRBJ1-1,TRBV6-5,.,CASSYLGGAGNTEAFF,TGTGCCAGCAGTTATTTGGGGGGGGCAGGGAACACTGAAGCTTTCTTT
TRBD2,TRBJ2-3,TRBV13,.,CASSLSGTRTDTQYF,TGTGCCAGCAGCTTATCCGGGACTAGGACAGATACGCAGTATTTT
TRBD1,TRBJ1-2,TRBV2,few,CASSRSKGTGGFRGYTF,TGTGCCAGCAGTCGAAGTAAGGGGACAGGGGGCTTTCGTGGCTACACCTTC
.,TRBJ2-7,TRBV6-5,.,CASSVSGYYEQYF,TGTGCCAGCAGCGTGTCAGGGTACTACGAGCAGTACTTC
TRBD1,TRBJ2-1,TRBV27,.,CASSSKGQGAGNEQFF,TGTGCCAGCAGTTCCAAGGGACAGGGGGCAGGGAATGAGCAGTTCTTC
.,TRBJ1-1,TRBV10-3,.,CAIRGAVNTEAFF,TGTGCCATACGCGGGGCTGTGAACACTGAAGCTTTCTTT
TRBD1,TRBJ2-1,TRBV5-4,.,CASSFPPGQEGNEQFF,TGTGCCAGCAGTTTTCCCCCGGGACAGGAGGGCAATGAGCAGTTCTTC
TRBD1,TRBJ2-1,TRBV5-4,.,CASSVRRTGGSEQFF,TGTGCCAGCAGCGTGCGAAGGACAGGGGGTAGTGAGCAGTTCTTC
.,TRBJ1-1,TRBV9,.,CASSANRVEAFF,TGTGCCAGCAGCGCCAACAGGGTTGAAGCTTTCTTT
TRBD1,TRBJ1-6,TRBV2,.,CASSGQGRSYNSPLHF,TGTGCCAGCAGCGGACAGGGGCGCTCCTATAATTCACCCCTCCACTTT
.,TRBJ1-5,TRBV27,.,CASSLIGGGQPQHF,TGTGCCAGCAGTTTAATAGGTGGAGGGCAGCCCCAGCATTTT
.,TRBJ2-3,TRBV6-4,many,CASSDEDSSPDTQYF,TGTGCCAGCAGTGACGAGGACAGTTCCCCAGATACGCAGTATTTT
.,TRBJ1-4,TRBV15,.,CATSRGLTPQQLFF,TGTGCCACCAGCAGGGGACTTACTCCTCAACAACTGTTTTTT
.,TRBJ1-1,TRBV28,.,CATSLAMNTEAFF,TGTGCCACCTCCCTCGCGATGAACACTGAAGCTTTCTTT
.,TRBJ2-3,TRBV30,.,CAWEGMGTQYF,TGTGCCTGGGAGGGCATGGGTACGCAGTATTTT
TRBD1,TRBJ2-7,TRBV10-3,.,CAISQGAYEQYF,TGTGCCATCAGCCAGGGGGCTTACGAGCAGTACTTC
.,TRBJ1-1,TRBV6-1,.,CASSEGHYTEAFF,TGTGCCAGCAGTGAGGGACACTACACTGAAGCTTTCTTT
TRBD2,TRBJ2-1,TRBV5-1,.,CASSLDPAGGVIEQFF,TGCGCCAGCAGCTTGGATCCAGCGGGAGGGGTCATCGAGCAGTTCTTC
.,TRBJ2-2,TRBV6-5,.,CASTRQGNTGELFF,TGTGCCAGCACCCGGCAGGGGAACACCGGGGAGCTGTTTTTT
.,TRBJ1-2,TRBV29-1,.,CSVTLGTYGYTF,TGCAGCGTGACTCTCGGGACTTATGGCTACACCTTC
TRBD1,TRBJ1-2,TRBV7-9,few,CASSLIGQESYGYTF,TGTGCCAGCAGCTTAATCGGACAGGAGAGCTATGGCTACACCTTC
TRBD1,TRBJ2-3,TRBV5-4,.,CASSLDRDRFDTQYF,TGTGCCAGCAGCTTGGATCGGGACAGGTTTGATACGCAGTATTTT
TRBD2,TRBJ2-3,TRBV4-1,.,CASSQVSTSGSTDTQYF,TGCGCCAGCAGCCAAGTTTCGACTAGCGGGAGCACAGATACGCAGTATTTT
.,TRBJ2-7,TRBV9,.,CASSVGQGSHEQYF,TGTGCCAGCAGCGTAGGGCAGGGTTCCCACGAGCAGTACTTC
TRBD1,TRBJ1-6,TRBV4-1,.,CASSQDQVQGAVDSPLHF,TGCGCCAGCAGCCAAGACCAAGTCCAGGGGGCTGTGGATTCACCCCTCCACTTT
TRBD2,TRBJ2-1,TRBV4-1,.,CASSQTGTSGKVFF,TGCGCCAGCAGCCAAACCGGGACTAGCGGGAAAGTCTTCTTC